A selection of T cell receptor beta chains follows, all from one sample in a study of tumor-infiltrating lymphocytes in localized non-small cell lung cancer. The repertoire was sequenced with immunoSEQ multiplex PCR; TCRdb's copy has only in-frame clones and lacks some. The top ten clones hold about 5.8% of a sample with 8,500 to 9,500 clones, approximately 75% of them seen once. The sample consisted of uninvolved lung tissue not adjacent to the tumor. All receptors come from a human donor with non-small cell lung cancer. The CDR3 runs from the conserved cysteine through the conserved F or W. Each record gives: clone size, V gene, J gene, CDR3 protein. Clone size is shown for a subset of rows, as once, few, many or a class of expanded clone.

>NA|TRBV15|TRBJ2-7
CATSREGMGYEQYF
>NA|TRBV7-2|TRBJ1-5
CASSAQATVNQPQHF
>NA|TRBV14|TRBJ1-2
CASSETGPYGYTF
>NA|TRBV7-8|TRBJ2-7
CASSLAQEQYF
>few|TRBV6-1|TRBJ2-7
CASSEGGLKIHEQYF
>NA|TRBV2|TRBJ1-4
CASTSTSNEKLFF
>NA|TRBV25-1|TRBJ2-1
CASSEDNEQFF
>NA|TRBV5-6|TRBJ2-3
CASSSVGQTQDTQYF
>NA|TRBV27|TRBJ1-4
CASSLALTGKDNEKLFF
>medium-sized|TRBV2|TRBJ2-1
CASRAGGFNEQFF
>large|TRBV5-4|TRBJ2-7
CASSSPGQGAYEQYF
>NA|TRBV9|TRBJ2-1
CASGGTSYNEQFF
>NA|TRBV6-6|TRBJ2-5
CASSSLRETQYF
>NA|TRBV5-4|TRBJ2-6
CASSAQGSGANVLTF
>NA|TRBV7-3|TRBJ2-1
CASSDTLAEQFF
>NA|TRBV5-1|TRBJ1-1
CASSLDRVGTEAFF
>NA|TRBV28|TRBJ1-2
CASESRGYYGYTF
>NA|TRBV4-2|TRBJ2-3
CASSLQTPTDTSTDTQYF
>NA|TRBV28|TRBJ1-2
CASITGSRGYGYTF
>NA|TRBV28|TRBJ1-1
CASSSSGKMTTEAFF
>NA|TRBV10-3|TRBJ2-2
CAISNKRDVVGELFF
>few|TRBV5-1|TRBJ2-7
CASSLSGILYEQYF
>NA|TRBV6-1|TRBJ2-3
CATQLTSGTDTQYF
>NA|TRBV6-5|TRBJ2-7
CASSQTGVKFYEQYF
>NA|TRBV5-4|TRBJ2-7
CASSLGTVYEQYF
>NA|TRBV30|TRBJ2-7
CAWTGGSYEQYF
>few|TRBV6-4|TRBJ2-3
CASSGDSTDTQYF
>few|TRBV30|TRBJ1-2
CAWRQGKNYGYTF
>NA|TRBV11-2|TRBJ2-7
CASSLFPGTYEQYF
>NA|TRBV4-1|TRBJ2-2
CASSQLWGNTGELFF
>NA|TRBV5-8|TRBJ2-7
CASSFRGRGREQYF
>NA|TRBV4-2|TRBJ2-2
CASSRAPTSDPGELFF
>few|TRBV28|TRBJ1-1
CASQGTNTEAFF
>few|TRBV20-1|TRBJ2-2
CRGGRNGELFF
>few|TRBV11-2|TRBJ2-3
CASSPPPGRNTDTQYF
>once|TRBV19|TRBJ2-3
CASRRLATRTDTQYF
>few|TRBV6-1|TRBJ2-2
CASSSTANTGELFF
>NA|TRBV6-6|TRBJ2-1
CASSTGSYNEQFF
>once|TRBV5-1|TRBJ2-1
CASRHTNNEQFF
>NA|TRBV10-2|TRBJ2-2
CASSESVSGELFF
>few|TRBV9|TRBJ2-5
CASSVGIAGETQYF
>NA|TRBV7-2|TRBJ2-7
CASSKGLAGEYEQYF
>NA|TRBV7-9|TRBJ2-5
CASSQGQGDQYF
>once|TRBV27|TRBJ2-2
CASSTLGIISGELFF